This TCR beta chain was identified in a study of T cells in Graves' hyperthyroidism and ophthalmopathy. Study at large: Peripheral blood samples were taken at initial diagnosis, prior to any treatment.

From RNA transcripts, TCR beta CDR3 regions were amplified. The HTBI primer set was used in a first-round RT-PCR of the TCR CDR3. TCRdb passed the multiplex PCR reads through MiXCR, listing each CDR3 protein once. The sample lists approximately 410,000 distinct CDR3 sequences, about 15% occurring once. Around 10 ml fresh peripheral blood yielded the PBMCs. The table lists this clonotype with many counts. The TCR was taken from a man younger than 30 with Graves' ophthalmopathy. The sequenced material came from blood.

The DNA of the CDR3 is TGCAGTGCCCAACGGACAGGGGCTGACACTGAAGCTTTCTTT. Translated, it gives CSAQRTGADTEAFF. The J gene is TRBJ1-1, the V gene TRBV20-1; TRBD1 agrees at 9 bases. The V gene end was trimmed by 6 bases and the J gene end by 3 bases; junction bases not matched to a gene: 8. The CDR3 length is 14 residues. Germline assignment: CDR1 DFQATT and CDR2 SNEGSKA (reference sequence).